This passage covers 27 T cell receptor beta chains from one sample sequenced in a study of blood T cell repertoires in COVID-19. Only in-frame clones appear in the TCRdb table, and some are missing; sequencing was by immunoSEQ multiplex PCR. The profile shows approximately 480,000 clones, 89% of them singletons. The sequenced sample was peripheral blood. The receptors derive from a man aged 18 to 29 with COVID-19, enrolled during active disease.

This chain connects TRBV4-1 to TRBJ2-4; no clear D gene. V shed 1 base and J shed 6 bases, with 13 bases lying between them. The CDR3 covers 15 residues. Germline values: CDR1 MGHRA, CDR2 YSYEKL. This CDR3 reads CASSQGSSSSNIQYF. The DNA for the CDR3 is TGCGCCAGCAGCCAAGGTTCGTCCTCCTCAAACATTCAGTACTTC.

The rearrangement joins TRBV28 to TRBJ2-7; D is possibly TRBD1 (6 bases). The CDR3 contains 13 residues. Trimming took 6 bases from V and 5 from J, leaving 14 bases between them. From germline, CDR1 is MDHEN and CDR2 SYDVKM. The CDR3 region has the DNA TGTGCCAGCAGCTTCCTGACAGGCAACGAGCAGTACTTC. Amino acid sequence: CASSFLTGNEQYF. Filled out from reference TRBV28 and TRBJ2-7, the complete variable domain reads DVKVTQSSRYLVKRTGEKVFLECVQDMDHENMFWYRQDPGLGLRLIYFSYDVKMKEKGDIPEGYSVSREKKERFSLILESASTNQTSMYLCASSFLTGNEQYFGPGTRLTVT.

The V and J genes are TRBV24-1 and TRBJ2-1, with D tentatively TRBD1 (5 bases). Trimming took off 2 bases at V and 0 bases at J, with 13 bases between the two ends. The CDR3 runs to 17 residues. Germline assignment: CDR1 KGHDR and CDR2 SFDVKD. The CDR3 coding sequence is TGTGCCACCAGTGATTCCGGACACCTGGGCTCCTACAATGAGCAGTTCTTC. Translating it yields CATSDSGHLGSYNEQFF.

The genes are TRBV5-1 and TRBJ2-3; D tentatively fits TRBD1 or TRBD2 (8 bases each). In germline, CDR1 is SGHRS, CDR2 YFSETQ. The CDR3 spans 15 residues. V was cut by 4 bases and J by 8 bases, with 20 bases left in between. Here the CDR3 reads CASSLGQAAGGTQYF. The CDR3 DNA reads TGCGCCAGCAGCCTGGGACAGGCCGCGGGAGGTACGCAGTATTTT. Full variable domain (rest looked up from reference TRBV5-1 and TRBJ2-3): KAGVTQTPRYLIKTRGQQVTLSCSPISGHRSVSWYQQTPGQGLQFLFEYFSETQRNKGNFPGRFSGRQFSNSRSEMNVSTLELGDSALYLCASSLGQAAGGTQYFGPGTRLTVL.

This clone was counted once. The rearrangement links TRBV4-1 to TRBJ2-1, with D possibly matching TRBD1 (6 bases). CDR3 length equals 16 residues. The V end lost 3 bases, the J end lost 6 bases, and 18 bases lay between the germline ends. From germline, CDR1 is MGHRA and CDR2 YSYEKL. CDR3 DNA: TGCGCCAGCAGCCACGGGGACACGGATGGAAGCAATGAGCAGTTCTTC. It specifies CASSHGDTDGSNEQFF.

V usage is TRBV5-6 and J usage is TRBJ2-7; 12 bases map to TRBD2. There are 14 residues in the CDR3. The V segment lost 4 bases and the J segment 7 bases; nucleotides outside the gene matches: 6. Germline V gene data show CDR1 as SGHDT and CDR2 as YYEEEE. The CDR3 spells CASSRTSGTGEQYF. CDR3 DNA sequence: TGTGCCAGCAGCCGGACTAGCGGGACTGGTGAGCAGTACTTC.

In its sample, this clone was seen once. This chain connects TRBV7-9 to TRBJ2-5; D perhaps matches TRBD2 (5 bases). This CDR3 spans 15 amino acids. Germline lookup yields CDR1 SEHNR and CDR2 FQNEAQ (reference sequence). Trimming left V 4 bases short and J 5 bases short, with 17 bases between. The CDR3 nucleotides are TGTGCCAGCAGCTCCTACAGAACAACGGGGGAGACCCAGTACTTC. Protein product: CASSSYRTTGETQYF. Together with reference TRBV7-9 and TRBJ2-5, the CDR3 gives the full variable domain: DTGVSQNPRHKITKRGQNVTFRCDPISEHNRLYWYRQTLGQGPEFLTYFQNEAQLEKSRLLSDRFSAERPKGSFSTLEIQRTEQGDSAMYLCASSSYRTTGETQYFGPGTRLLVL.

The CDR3 DNA reads as TGCAGCGTTTTCTTAGCGGGCGGTATCTACTACGAGCAGTACTTC. This gives the protein CSVFLAGGIYYEQYF. The V gene is TRBV29-1, the J gene TRBJ2-7; TRBD2 matches at 7 bases. This CDR3 has 15 amino acids. The germline V gene encodes CDR1 SQVTM and CDR2 ANQGSEA. With V trimmed by 5 bases and J by 3 bases, 13 bases remained unmatched.

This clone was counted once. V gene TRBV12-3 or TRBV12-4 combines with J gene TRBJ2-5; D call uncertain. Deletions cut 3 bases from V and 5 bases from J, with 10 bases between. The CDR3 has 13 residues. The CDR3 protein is CASSLVSTETQYF. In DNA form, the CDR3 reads TGTGCCAGCAGTTTGGTTAGTACTGAGACCCAGTACTTC.

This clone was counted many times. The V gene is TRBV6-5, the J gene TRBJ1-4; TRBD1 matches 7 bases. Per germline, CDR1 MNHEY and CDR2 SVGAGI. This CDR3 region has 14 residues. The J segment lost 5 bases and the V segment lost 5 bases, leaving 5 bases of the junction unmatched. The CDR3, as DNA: TGTGCCAGCAGTCGCGGGACAGCAAATGAAAAACTGTTTTTT. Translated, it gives CASSRGTANEKLFF.

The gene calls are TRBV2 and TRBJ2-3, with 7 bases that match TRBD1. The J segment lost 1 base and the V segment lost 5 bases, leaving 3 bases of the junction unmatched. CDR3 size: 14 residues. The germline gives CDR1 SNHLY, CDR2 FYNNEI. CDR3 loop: CASSITGGTDTQYF. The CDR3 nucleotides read TGTGCCAGCAGTATTACAGGGGGCACAGATACGCAGTATTTT.

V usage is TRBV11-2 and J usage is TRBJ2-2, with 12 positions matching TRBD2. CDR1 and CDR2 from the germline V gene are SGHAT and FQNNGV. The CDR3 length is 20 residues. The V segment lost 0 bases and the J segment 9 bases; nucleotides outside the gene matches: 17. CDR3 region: CASSLEGLSRLAGVHWELFF. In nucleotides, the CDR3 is TGTGCCAGCAGCTTAGAGGGGTTAAGTAGACTAGCGGGAGTGCACTGGGAGCTGTTTTTT.

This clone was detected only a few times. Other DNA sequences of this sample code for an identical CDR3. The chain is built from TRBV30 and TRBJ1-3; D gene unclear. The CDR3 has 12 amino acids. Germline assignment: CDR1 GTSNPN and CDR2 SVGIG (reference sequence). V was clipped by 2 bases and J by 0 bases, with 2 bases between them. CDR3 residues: CAWSLSGNTIYF. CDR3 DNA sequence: TGTGCCTGGAGTCTCTCTGGAAACACCATATATTTT.

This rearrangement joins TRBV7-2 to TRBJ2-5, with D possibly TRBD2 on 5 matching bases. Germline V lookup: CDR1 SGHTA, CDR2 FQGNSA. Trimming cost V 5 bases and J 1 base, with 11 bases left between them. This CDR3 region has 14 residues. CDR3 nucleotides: TGTGCCAGCAGCCCAGGACTCTCCCAAGAGACCCAGTACTTC. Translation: CASSPGLSQETQYF.

The CDR3 DNA follows: TGTGCCAGCAGAAAAGGGGGATATGGGGCCAACGTCCTGACTTTC. This codes for CASRKGGYGANVLTF. The chain couples TRBV7-8 to TRBJ2-6, with a weak D call TRBD1 (6 bases). The V end lost 6 bases, the J end lost 3 bases, and 12 bases lay between the germline ends. Per germline, CDR1 SGHVS and CDR2 FQNEAQ. CDR3 size: 15 residues.

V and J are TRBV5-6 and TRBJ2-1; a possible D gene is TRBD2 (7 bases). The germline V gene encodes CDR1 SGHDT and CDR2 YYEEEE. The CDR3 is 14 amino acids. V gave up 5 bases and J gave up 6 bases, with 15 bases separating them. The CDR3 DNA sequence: TGTGCCAGCAGACGGGGGGCCTTTGTCAATGAGCAGTTCTTC. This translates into CASRRGAFVNEQFF.

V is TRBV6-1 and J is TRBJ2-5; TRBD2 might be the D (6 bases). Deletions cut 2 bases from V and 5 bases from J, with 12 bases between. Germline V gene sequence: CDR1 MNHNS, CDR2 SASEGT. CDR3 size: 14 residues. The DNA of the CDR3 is TGTGCCAGCAGTGAAAGGAGCCGGGGGGAGACCCAGTACTTC. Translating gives CASSERSRGETQYF.

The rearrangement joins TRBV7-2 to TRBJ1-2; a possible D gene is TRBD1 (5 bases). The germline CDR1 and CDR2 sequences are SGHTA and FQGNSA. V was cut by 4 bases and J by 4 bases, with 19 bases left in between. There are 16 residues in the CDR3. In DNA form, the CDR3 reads TGTGCCAGCAGCTCTCAAGGGGCGGGGACCCTCTATGGCTACACCTTC. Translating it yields CASSSQGAGTLYGYTF.

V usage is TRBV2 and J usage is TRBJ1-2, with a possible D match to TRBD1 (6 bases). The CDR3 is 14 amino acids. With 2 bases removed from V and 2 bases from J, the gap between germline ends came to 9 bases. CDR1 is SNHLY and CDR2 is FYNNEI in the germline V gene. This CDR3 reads CASSEQGQNYGYTF. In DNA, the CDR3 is TGTGCCAGCAGTGAACAGGGGCAGAACTATGGCTACACCTTC.

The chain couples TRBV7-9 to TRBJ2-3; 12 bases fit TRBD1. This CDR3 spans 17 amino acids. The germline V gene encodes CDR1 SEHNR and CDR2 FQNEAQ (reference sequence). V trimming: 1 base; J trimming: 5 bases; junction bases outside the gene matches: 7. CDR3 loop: CASSLERDRGLGDTQYF. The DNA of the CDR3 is TGTGCCAGCAGCTTAGAGCGGGACAGGGGGCTGGGAGATACGCAGTATTTT.

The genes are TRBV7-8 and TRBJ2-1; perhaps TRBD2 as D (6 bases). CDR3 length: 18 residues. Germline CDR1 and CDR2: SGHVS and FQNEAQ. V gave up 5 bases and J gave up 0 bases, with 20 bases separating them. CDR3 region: CASSNRGWTGDSYNEQFF. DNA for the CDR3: TGTGCCAGCAGCAACCGAGGATGGACGGGGGACTCCTACAATGAGCAGTTCTTC.

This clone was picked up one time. The DNA of the CDR3 is TGTGCCAGCAGCTCTATAGGGGGGGTCACTGAAGCTTTCTTT. Encoded protein: CASSSIGGVTEAFF. V and J are TRBV7-3 and TRBJ1-1; a possible D gene is TRBD1 (6 bases). The germline CDR1 and CDR2 sequences are SGHTA and FQGTGA. V gave up 4 bases and J gave up 4 bases, with 13 bases separating them. The CDR3 is 14 amino acids. The complete variable domain, with remaining parts taken from reference TRBV7-3 and TRBJ1-1, reads GAGVSQTPSNKVTEKGKYVELRCDPISGHTALYWYRQSLGQGPEFLIYFQGTGAADDSGLPNDRFFAVRPEGSVSTLKIQRTERGDSAVYLCASSSIGGVTEAFFGQGTRLTVV.

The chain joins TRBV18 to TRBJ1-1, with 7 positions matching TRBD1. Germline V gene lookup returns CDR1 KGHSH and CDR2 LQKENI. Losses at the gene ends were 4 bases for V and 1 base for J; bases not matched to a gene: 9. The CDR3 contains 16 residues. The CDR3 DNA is TGTGCCAGCTCACGACTTGGACAGGCAGGGAACACTGAAGCTTTCTTT. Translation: CASSRLGQAGNTEAFF.

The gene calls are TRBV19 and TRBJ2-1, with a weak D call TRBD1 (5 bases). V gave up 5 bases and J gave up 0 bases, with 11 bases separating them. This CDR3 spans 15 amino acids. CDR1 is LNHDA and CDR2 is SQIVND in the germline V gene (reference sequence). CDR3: CASSQGFGSYNEQFF. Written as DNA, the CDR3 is TGTGCCAGTAGTCAGGGATTCGGCTCCTACAATGAGCAGTTCTTC. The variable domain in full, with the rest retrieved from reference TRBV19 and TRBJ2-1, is DGGITQSPKYLFRKEGQNVTLSCEQNLNHDAMYWYRQDPGQGLRLIYYSQIVNDFQKGDIAEGYSVSREKKESFPLTVTSAQKNPTAFYLCASSQGFGSYNEQFFGPGTRLTVL.

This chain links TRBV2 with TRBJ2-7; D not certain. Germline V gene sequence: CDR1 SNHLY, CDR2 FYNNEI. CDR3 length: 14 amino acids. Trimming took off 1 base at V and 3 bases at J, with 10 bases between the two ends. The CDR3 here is CASSEDNTFYEQYF. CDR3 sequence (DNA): TGTGCCAGCAGTGAAGACAATACCTTCTACGAGCAGTACTTC.

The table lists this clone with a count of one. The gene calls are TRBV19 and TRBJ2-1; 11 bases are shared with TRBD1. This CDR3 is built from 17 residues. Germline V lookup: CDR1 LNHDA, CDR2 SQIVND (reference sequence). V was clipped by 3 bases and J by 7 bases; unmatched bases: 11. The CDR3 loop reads CASSIRSGTGGYNEQFF. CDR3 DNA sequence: TGTGCCAGTAGTATCAGATCCGGGACAGGGGGTTATAATGAGCAGTTCTTC.

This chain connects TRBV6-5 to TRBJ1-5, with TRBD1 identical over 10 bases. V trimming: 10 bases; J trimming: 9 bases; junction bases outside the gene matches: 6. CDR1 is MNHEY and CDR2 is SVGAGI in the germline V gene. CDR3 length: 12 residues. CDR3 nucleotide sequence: TGTGCCACCGACAGGGGGCCCGGGCCCCAGCATTTT. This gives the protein CATDRGPGPQHF.